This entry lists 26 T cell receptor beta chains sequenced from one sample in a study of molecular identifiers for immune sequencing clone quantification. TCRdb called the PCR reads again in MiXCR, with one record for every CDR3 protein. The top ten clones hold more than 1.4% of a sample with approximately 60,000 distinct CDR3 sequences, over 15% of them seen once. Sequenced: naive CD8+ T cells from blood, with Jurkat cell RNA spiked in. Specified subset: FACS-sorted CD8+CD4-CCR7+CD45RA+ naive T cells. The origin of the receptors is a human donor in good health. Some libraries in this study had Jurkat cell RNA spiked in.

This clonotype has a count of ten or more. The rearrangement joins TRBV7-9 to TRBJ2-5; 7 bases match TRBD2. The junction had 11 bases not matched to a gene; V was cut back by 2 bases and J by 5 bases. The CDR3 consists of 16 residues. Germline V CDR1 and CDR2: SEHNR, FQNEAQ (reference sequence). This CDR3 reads CASSLLLADLGETQYF. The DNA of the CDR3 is TGTGCCAGCAGCTTACTCCTAGCGGATCTTGGGGAGACCCAGTACTTC.

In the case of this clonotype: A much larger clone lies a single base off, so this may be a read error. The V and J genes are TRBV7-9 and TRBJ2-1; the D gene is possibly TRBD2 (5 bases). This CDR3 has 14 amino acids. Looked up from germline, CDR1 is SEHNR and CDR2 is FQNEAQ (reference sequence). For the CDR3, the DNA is TGTGCCAGCTTTGGAGACTATCCATACAATGAGCTGTTCTTC. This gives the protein CASFGDYPYNELFF.

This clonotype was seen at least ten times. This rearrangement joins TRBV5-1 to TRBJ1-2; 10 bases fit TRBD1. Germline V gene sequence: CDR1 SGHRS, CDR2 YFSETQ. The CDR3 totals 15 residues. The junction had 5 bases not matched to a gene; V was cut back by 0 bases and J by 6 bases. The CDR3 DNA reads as TGCGCCAGCAGCTTGGTTTCGGACAGGGGGGATGGCTACACCTTC. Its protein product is CASSLVSDRGDGYTF.

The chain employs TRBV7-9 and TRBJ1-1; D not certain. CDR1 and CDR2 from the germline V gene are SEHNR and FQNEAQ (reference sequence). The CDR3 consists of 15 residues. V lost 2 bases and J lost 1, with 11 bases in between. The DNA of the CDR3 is TGTGCCAGCAGCTTATCCTGGACGGGGAACACTGAAGCTTTCTTT. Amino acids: CASSLSWTGNTEAFF.

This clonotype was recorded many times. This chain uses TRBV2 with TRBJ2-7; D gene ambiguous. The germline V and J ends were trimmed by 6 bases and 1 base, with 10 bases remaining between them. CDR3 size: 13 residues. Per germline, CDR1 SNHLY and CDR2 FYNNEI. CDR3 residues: CASRNVESYEQYF. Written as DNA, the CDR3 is TGTGCCAGCAGAAACGTCGAATCCTACGAGCAGTACTTC.

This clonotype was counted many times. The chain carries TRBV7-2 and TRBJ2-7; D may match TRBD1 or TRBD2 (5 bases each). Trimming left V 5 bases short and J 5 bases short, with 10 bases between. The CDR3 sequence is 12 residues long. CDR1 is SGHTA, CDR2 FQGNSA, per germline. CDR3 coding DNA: TGTGCCAGCAGCCGGGGCCCCGACGAGCAGTACTTC. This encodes CASSRGPDEQYF.

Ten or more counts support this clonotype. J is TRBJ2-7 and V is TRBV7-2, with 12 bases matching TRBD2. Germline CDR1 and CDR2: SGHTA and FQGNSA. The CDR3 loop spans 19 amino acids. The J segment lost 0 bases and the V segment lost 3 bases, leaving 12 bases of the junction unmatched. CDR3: CASSLALGLAGPSSYEQYF. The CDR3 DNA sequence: TGTGCCAGCAGCTTGGCCCTGGGACTAGCGGGCCCAAGCTCCTACGAGCAGTACTTC.

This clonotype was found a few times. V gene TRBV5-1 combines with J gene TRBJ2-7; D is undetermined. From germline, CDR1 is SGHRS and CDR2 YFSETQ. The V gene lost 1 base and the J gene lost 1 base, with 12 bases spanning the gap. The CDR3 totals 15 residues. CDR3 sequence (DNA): TGCGCCAGCAGCTTGCATTTAGGGTTATCCTACGAGCAGTACTTC. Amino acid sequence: CASSLHLGLSYEQYF.

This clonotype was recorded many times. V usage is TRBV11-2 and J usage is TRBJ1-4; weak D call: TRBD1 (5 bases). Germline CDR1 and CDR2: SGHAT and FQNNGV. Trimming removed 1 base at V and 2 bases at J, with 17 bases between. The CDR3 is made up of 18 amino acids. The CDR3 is CASSLAEGFFTTNEKLFF. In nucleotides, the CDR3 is TGTGCCAGCAGCTTAGCGGAGGGGTTTTTTACGACTAATGAAAAACTGTTTTTT.

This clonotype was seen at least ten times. Here the CDR3 reads CSASNRDSYEQYF. CDR3 DNA sequence: TGCAGTGCTAGCAACAGGGATTCATACGAGCAGTACTTC. The gene calls are TRBV20-1 and TRBJ2-7; tentatively, D is TRBD1 (6 bases). The V end lost 3 bases, the J end lost 4 bases, and 13 bases lay between the germline ends. CDR1 and CDR2 from the germline V gene are DFQATT and SNEGSKA (reference sequence). This CDR3 spans 13 amino acids.

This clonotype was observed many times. CDR3 nucleotides: TGTGCCAGCGGGAGACTAGCGGGAGCGGGGGAGACCCAGTACTTC. Translated: CASGRLAGAGETQYF. The chain recombines TRBV6-1 with TRBJ2-5; 12 bases are shared with TRBD2. V lost 8 bases and J lost 5; bases outside the gene matches: 9. The CDR3 spans 15 residues. Looked up from germline, CDR1 is MNHNS and CDR2 is SASEGT.

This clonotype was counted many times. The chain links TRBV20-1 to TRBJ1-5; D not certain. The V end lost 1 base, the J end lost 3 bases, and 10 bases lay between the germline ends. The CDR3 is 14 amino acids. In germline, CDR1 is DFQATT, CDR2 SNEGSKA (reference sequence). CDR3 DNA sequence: TGCAGTGCTAGAGTGGACGGTTCCAATCAGCCCCAGCATTTT. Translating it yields CSARVDGSNQPQHF.

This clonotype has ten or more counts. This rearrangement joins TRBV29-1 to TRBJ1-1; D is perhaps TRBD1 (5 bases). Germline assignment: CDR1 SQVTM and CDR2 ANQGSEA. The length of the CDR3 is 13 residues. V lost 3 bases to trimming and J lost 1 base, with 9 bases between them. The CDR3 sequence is CSVDGGTNTEAFF. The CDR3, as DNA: TGCAGCGTTGACGGGGGAACGAACACTGAAGCTTTCTTT.

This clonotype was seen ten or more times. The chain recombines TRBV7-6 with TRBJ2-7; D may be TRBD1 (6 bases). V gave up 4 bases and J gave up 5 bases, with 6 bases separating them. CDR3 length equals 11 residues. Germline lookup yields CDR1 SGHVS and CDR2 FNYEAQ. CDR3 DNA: TGTGCCAGCAGCTCAGGGGACGAGCAGTACTTC. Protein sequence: CASSSGDEQYF. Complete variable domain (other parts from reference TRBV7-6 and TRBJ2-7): GAGVSQSPRYKVTKRGQDVALRCDPISGHVSLYWYRQALGQGPEFLTYFNYEAQQDKSGLPNDRFSAERPEGSISTLTIQRTEQRDSAMYRCASSSGDEQYFGPGTRLTVT.

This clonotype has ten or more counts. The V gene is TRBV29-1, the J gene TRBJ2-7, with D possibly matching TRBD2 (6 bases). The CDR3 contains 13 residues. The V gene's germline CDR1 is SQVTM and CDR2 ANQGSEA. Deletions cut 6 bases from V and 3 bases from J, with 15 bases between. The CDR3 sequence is CSVEYGTDYEQYF. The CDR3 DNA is TGCAGCGTGGAGTATGGGACTGACTACGAGCAGTACTTC.

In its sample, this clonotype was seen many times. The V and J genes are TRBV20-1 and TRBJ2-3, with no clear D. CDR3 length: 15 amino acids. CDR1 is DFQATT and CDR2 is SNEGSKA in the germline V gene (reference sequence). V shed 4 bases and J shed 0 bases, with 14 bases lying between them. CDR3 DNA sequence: TGCAGTGCTAACCCTTACGGCGGAAGCACAGATACGCAGTATTTT. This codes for CSANPYGGSTDTQYF.

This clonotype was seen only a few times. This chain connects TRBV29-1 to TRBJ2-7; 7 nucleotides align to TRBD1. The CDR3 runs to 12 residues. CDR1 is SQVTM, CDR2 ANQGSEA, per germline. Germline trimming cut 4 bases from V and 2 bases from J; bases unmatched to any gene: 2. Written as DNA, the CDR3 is TGCAGCGTTGTAGACAGGGCCTACGAGCAGTACTTC. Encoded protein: CSVVDRAYEQYF.

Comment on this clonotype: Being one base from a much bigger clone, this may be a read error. CDR3 DNA sequence: TGTGCCAGTGGCTATACAGGTTACTCCTACGAGCAGTACTTC. Its translation is CASGYTGYSYEQYF. The rearrangement uses TRBV7-9 and TRBJ2-7, with D possibly TRBD1 on 5 matching bases. V lost 9 bases and J 0 bases, leaving 15 bases between the germline ends. Germline CDR1 reads SEHNR; CDR2 reads FQNEAQ (reference sequence). The CDR3 extends over 14 amino acids.

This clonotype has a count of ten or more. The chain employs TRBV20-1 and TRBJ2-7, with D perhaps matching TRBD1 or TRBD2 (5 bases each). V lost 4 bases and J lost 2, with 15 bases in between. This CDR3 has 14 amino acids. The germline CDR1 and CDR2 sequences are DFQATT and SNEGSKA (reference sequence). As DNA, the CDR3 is TGCAGTGCTATTTTTGACAGCGGCCCCTACGAGCAGTACTTC. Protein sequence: CSAIFDSGPYEQYF.

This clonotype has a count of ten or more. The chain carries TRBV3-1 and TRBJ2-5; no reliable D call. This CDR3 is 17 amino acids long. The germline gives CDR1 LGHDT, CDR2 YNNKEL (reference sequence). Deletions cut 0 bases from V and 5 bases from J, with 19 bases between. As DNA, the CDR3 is TGTGCCAGCAGCCAAGAAGGGTCGGGCGTGGTGGAGGAGACCCAGTACTTC. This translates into CASSQEGSGVVEETQYF.

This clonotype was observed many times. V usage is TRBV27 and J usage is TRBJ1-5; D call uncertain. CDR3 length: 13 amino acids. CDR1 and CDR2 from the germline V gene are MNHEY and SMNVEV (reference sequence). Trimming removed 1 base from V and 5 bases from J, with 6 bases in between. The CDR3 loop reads CASSLFFDQPQHF. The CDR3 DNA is TGTGCCAGCAGTTTATTTTTTGATCAGCCCCAGCATTTT.

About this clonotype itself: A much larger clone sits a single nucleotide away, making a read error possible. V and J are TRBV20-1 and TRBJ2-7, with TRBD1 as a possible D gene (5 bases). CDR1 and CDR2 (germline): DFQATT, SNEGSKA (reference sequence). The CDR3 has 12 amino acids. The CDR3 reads CSARDQGFEPYF. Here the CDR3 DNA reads TGCAGTGCTAGAGATCAGGGATTCGAGCCGTACTTC.

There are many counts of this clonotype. CDR3 residues: CASSGFDSRADTQYF. The DNA of the CDR3 is TGTGCCAGCAGCGGGTTTGACAGCCGCGCAGATACGCAGTATTTT. The chain has TRBV9 and TRBJ2-3; TRBD1 is a possible D gene (5 bases). The CDR3 length is 15 residues. Trimming pared 3 bases from V and 4 bases from J, leaving 15 bases between. Germline V lookup: CDR1 SGDLS, CDR2 YYNGEE.

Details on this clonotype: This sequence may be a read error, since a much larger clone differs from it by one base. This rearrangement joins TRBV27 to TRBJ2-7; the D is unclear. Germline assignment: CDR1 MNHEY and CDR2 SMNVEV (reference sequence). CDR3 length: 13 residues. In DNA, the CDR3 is TGTGCCAGCAGTTTAAGAGGCTCCTACGCGCAGTACTTC. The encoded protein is CASSLRGSYAQYF.

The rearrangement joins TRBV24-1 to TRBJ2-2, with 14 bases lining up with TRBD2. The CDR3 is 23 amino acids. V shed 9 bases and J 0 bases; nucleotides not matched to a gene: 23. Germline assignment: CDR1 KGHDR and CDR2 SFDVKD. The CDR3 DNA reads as TGTGCCACCCATTCATCCGGGACAGGGGGACTAGCGGGAGAGGTGGCGAACACCGGGGAGCTGTTTTTT. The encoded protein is CATHSSGTGGLAGEVANTGELFF.

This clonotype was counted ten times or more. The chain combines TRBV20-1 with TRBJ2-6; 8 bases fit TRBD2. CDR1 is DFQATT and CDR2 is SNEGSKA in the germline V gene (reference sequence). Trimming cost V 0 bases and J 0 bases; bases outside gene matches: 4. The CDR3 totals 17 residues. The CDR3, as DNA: TGCAGTGCTAGAGAACTAGCGGTTAGCTCTGGGGCCAACGTCCTGACTTTC. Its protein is CSARELAVSSGANVLTF.